This TCR beta chain stems from a study of cytomegalovirus exposure and HLA in healthy donors. The CDR3 runs to 14 residues. Germline CDR1 is MDHEN and CDR2 is SYDVKM. V lost 7 bases and J lost 7; bases outside the gene matches: 10. The study ran its PCR with 60 Vbeta and 13 Jbeta primers. The table came from immunoSEQ multiplex PCR; TCRdb's copy has only in-frame clones and leaves some out. This sample has fewer than 130,000 clones, with roughly four fifths found just once. The source material was PBMCs. The rearrangement joins TRBV28 to TRBJ1-5; 7 bases map to TRBD1. This receptor was identified in a woman in her thirties in good health and CMV-seronegative. CDR3 in DNA: TGTGCCAGCACCCTGGACAGGAATAGACAGCCCCAGCATTTT. It specifies CASTLDRNRQPQHF.